This note documents a single T cell receptor beta chain sequence. How the authors handled the data: By means of reference gene primer amplification, nucleated cell counts were estimated. Here immunoSEQ multiplex PCR was the method, and the copy in TCRdb shows in-frame clones only, minus some. D and trimming come from the DNA, and the V and J calls and clone size come from that table. Of tens of thousands of clones in the sample, more than 85% were seen once. Germline V gene sequence: CDR1 MDHEN, CDR2 SYDVKM. The CDR3 spans 14 residues. Trimming cost V 3 bases and J 3 bases, with 12 bases left between them. This sample was included in a study of blood T cell repertoires in COVID-19. Study background: Samples taken during acute and convalescent COVID-19 were collected in the United States, Italy and Spain. Sample material is recorded as cDNA or gDNA derived from T cells, B-cell-depleted T cells, or PBMCs.

This TCR came from a human donor in a cohort sampled during active COVID-19. The donor label of this sample is uncertain. The chain carries TRBV28 and TRBJ2-7; D is ambiguous. The sample comprised peripheral blood. Here the CDR3 DNA reads TGTGCCAGCAGTTTGCCAGGCTCCCTCTACGAGCAGTACTTC. This gives the protein CASSLPGSLYEQYF.